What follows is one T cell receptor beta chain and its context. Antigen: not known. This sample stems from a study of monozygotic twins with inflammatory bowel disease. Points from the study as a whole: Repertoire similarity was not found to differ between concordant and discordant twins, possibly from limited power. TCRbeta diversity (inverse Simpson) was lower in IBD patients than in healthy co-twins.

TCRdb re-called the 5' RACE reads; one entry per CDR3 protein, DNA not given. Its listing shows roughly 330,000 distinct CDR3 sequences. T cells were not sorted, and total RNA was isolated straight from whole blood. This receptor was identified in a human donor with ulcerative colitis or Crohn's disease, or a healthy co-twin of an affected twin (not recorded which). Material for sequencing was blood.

CDR3 loop: CASSLDQGREQYF. The V gene is TRBV5-1, the J gene TRBJ2-7; the D call of TRBD1 rests on TCRdb alone, since no DNA is present to check it. CDR1 SGHRS and CDR2 YFSETQ come from the germline V gene. The CDR3 spans 13 residues.